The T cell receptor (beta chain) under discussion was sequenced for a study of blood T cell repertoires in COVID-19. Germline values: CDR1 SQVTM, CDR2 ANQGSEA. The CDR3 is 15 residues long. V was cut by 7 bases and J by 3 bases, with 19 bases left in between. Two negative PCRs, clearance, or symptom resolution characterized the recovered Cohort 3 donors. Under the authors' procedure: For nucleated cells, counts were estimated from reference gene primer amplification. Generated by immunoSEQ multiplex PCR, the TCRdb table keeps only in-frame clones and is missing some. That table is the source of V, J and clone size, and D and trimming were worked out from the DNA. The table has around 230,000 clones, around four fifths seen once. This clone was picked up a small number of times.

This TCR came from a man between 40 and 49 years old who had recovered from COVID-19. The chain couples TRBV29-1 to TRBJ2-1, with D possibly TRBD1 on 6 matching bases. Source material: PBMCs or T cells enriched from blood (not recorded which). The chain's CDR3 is CSECRGNAVYNEQFF. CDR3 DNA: TGCAGCGAGTGTAGGGGGAACGCGGTCTACAATGAGCAGTTCTTC.